These T cell receptor beta chains were read from a single sample in a study of blood T cell repertoires in COVID-19. Using immunoSEQ multiplex PCR, the repertoire was profiled, and TCRdb retains in-frame clones only, with some absent. There are fewer than 350,000 clones in the sample; about 86% occur only once, and around 4.4% lies in the top ten. Source material: PBMCs or T cells enriched from blood (not recorded which). The receptors shown here come from a woman aged 40 to 50 with acute COVID-19. The CDR3 runs from the conserved cysteine through the conserved F or W. The D gene is left open where the match is weak. Rows may omit the clone size; those that give it use once, few, many or a size class.

>-|TRBV10-3|TRBD2|TRBJ2-3
CAISQAGGAGPDTQYF
TGTGCCATCAGCCAGGCGGGGGGCGCGGGGCCAGATACGCAGTATTTT
>-|TRBV6-2/TRBV6-3|TRBD2|TRBJ2-1
CASSSGGRGTNEQFF
TGTGCCAGCAGTTCGGGGGGGAGGGGTACCAATGAGCAGTTCTTC
>-|TRBV5-6|TRBD1|TRBJ2-7
CASSLGTGEGEQYF
TGTGCCAGCAGCCTGGGGACAGGGGAGGGCGAGCAGTACTTC
>-|TRBV5-1|-|TRBJ1-1
CASSLAGPSEAFF
TGCGCCAGCAGCTTGGCAGGGCCATCTGAAGCTTTCTTT
>-|TRBV11-2|TRBD2|TRBJ2-7
CASSMGLAGGFYEQYF
TGTGCCAGCAGCATGGGACTAGCGGGAGGGTTCTACGAGCAGTACTTC
>-|TRBV4-2|-|TRBJ1-5
CASSQDAGAGQPQHF
TGTGCCAGCAGCCAAGATGCGGGGGCGGGTCAGCCCCAGCATTTT
>once|TRBV9|TRBD1|TRBJ2-2
CASSGGDRGYTGELFF
TGTGCCAGCAGCGGGGGAGACAGGGGGTACACCGGGGAGCTGTTTTTT
>-|TRBV24-1|-|TRBJ2-1
CATSKEYLGNEQFF
TGTGCCACCAGTAAGGAGTACCTTGGAAATGAGCAGTTCTTC
>-|TRBV28|TRBD1|TRBJ1-5
CASSPGTGGQPQHF
TGTGCCAGCAGCCCCGGGACAGGGGGTCAGCCCCAGCATTTT
>once|TRBV19|-|TRBJ1-5
CASMRGTDWRQPQHF
TGTGCCAGTATGAGGGGGACCGACTGGAGACAGCCCCAGCATTTT
>few|TRBV6-6|-|TRBJ1-2
CASRRGLLDYGYTF
TGTGCCAGCAGGCGGGGCCTCTTGGACTATGGCTACACCTTC
>-|TRBV3-1/TRBV3-2|-|TRBJ2-3
CASSLSTDTQYF
TGTGCCAGCAGCCTAAGCACAGATACGCAGTATTTT
>-|TRBV11-2|TRBD1|TRBJ1-1
CASSSGQGGGVTEAFF
TGTGCCAGCAGCTCGGGACAGGGTGGGGGCGTCACTGAAGCTTTCTTT
>-|TRBV28|-|TRBJ2-3
CASSLDREEGTDTQYF
TGTGCCAGCAGTTTAGACAGGGAGGAGGGTACAGATACGCAGTATTTT
>-|TRBV4-3|-|TRBJ2-7
CASSQDSPLPGRGWTYEQYF
TGCGCCAGCAGCCAAGATTCCCCCCTACCCGGGAGAGGATGGACCTACGAGCAGTACTTC
>-|TRBV2|-|TRBJ1-1
CASSELDPEAFF
TGTGCCAGCAGTGAACTAGACCCTGAAGCTTTCTTT
>-|TRBV28|-|TRBJ2-5
CASSLGGTGTRDQYF
TGTGCCAGCAGTCTGGGGGGGACAGGTACGAGGGACCAGTACTTC
>-|TRBV7-9|-|TRBJ2-3
CASSLWAGTSDTQYF
TGTGCCAGCAGCTTATGGGCAGGTACATCAGATACGCAGTATTTT
>-|TRBV5-1|TRBD2|TRBJ2-7
CASSPTRGPAGPSYEQYF
TGCGCCAGCAGCCCGACCCGGGGCCCAGCGGGACCATCCTACGAGCAGTACTTC
>-|TRBV6-2/TRBV6-3|TRBD2|TRBJ2-7
CASSYSIAGVYEQYF
TGTGCCAGCAGTTACTCGATAGCGGGGGTCTACGAGCAGTACTTC
>-|TRBV6-5|-|TRBJ1-1
CASSSGQGSLNTEAFF
-
>-|TRBV2|TRBD1|TRBJ2-5
CASRGTGTETQYF
TGTGCCAGCAGGGGGACAGGGACGGAGACCCAGTACTTC
>-|TRBV19|TRBD1|TRBJ2-7
CASRSGTGFYEQYF
TGTGCCAGCCGATCCGGGACAGGGTTCTACGAGCAGTACTTC
>once|TRBV20-1|-|TRBJ1-1
CSASSTVNTEAFF
TGCAGTGCTAGTTCGACAGTGAACACTGAAGCTTTCTTT
>-|TRBV5-6|-|TRBJ1-3
CASSDKSGNTIYF
TGTGCCAGCAGCGACAAATCTGGAAACACCATATATTTT
>-|TRBV4-2|TRBD1|TRBJ1-2
CASSQVGQTTNYGYTF
TGTGCCAGCAGCCAAGTGGGACAGACAACGAACTATGGCTACACCTTC
>-|TRBV5-1|-|TRBJ2-5
CASSSLIQGGETQYF
TGCGCCAGCAGCAGTTTAATACAGGGTGGAGAGACCCAGTACTTC
>-|TRBV4-2|-|TRBJ2-3
CASSQWRDSQYF
TGTGCCAGCAGCCAATGGCGGGACTCGCAGTATTTT
>-|TRBV6-6|TRBD1|TRBJ2-1
CASSPQGATYNEQFF
TGTGCCAGCAGTCCGCAGGGGGCAACTTACAATGAGCAGTTCTTC
>once|TRBV2|TRBD2|TRBJ2-2
CASSKLAGGNTGELFF
TGTGCCAGCTCGAAACTAGCGGGGGGTAACACCGGGGAGCTGTTTTTT